This section outlines one T cell receptor (beta chain) sequence together with its context. Its antigen is not known. This sample stems from a study of T cell repertoires in cytomegalovirus infection. On the study more broadly: CMV epitopes, recently identified HLA-C-restricted and well-studied HLA-B-restricted, were used. Evidence of both CMV infection and a matching HLA type came from public TCR beta signatures.

Notes on the study in general: Carriers of CMV and the relevant HLA type were discriminated by public TCR beta frequency. CMV-specific TCR beta clonotypes restricted by HLA-C dominated the ex vivo response.

Trimming pared 5 bases from V and 5 bases from J, leaving 24 bases between. This CDR3 has 17 amino acids. TCRdb processed the reads anew with MiXCR; each CDR3 protein has one entry. This table has 350,000 to 400,000 distinct CDR3 sequences, 34% appearing once. This sequence originates from a human donor in good health (CMV status not recorded). Some clones in this sample may be carry-over from other donors' samples. Sequencing used cultured PBMCs, obtained from culture after CMV antigen stimulation. The chain is built from TRBV12-3 or TRBV12-4 and TRBJ1-2; TRBD1 is a possible D gene (5 bases). In DNA, the CDR3 is TGTGCCAGCAGTCCTACCGGGACCGTCGAAGGGAGATATGGCTACACCTTC. Residues: CASSPTGTVEGRYGYTF.